The next 24 T cell receptor beta chains were all read from a single sample in a study of T cell responses to AZD1222 COVID-19 vaccine. TCRdb keeps only in-frame clones here, not all; method: immunoSEQ multiplex PCR. The sample contains around 160,000 clones, 90% to 95% of which appear only once. The sample consisted of peripheral blood, taken 28 days after the second AZD1222 dose. The receptors come from an adult who received the AZD1222 COVID-19 vaccine.

The V call is TRBV30, the J call TRBJ1-2; TRBD1 is a possible D gene (6 bases). The ends were cut back, 3 bases at V and 2 bases at J, with 13 bases in the middle. Per the germline V gene, CDR1 is GTSNPN and CDR2 is SVGIG (reference sequence). The CDR3 is 14 amino acids. Here the CDR3 reads CAWRGAPRNYGYTF. DNA of the CDR3: TGTGCCTGGAGGGGGGCCCCCAGGAACTATGGCTACACCTTC. Full variable domain (remainder filled in from reference TRBV30 and TRBJ1-2): SQTIHQWPATLVQPVGSPLSLECTVEGTSNPNLYWYRQAAGRGLQLLFYSVGIGQISSEVPQNLSASRPQDRQFILSSKKLLLSDSGFYLCAWRGAPRNYGYTFGSGTRLTVV.

This sequence joins TRBV5-6 and TRBJ1-2, with D hard to call. This CDR3 spans 14 amino acids. V lost 0 bases and J 6 bases, leaving 12 bases between the germline ends. CDR1 and CDR2 from the germline V gene are SGHDT and YYEEEE. The CDR3 nucleotides read TGTGCCAGCAGCTTGGAATTGGCCTGGGATGGCTACACCTTC. Protein product: CASSLELAWDGYTF.

V gene TRBV7-8 combines with J gene TRBJ1-5, with a weak D call TRBD1 (5 bases). Trimming shortened V by 5 bases and J by 3 bases, and 14 bases separated the two germline ends. The CDR3 spans 15 residues. Germline lookup yields CDR1 SGHVS and CDR2 FQNEAQ. CDR3 coding DNA: TGTGCCAGCAGCCCCCAACGGGGGGACAATCAGCCCCAGCATTTT. Translated: CASSPQRGDNQPQHF.

This chain links TRBV10-3 with TRBJ2-3, with D maybe TRBD2 (6 bases). The CDR3 length is 14 residues. Germline CDR1 reads ENHRY; CDR2 reads SYGVKD. The V gene lost 4 bases and the J gene lost 0 bases, with 8 bases spanning the gap. The CDR3, as DNA: TGTGCCATCAGTGCGGGAGTGAGCACAGATACGCAGTATTTT. Translated, it gives CAISAGVSTDTQYF.

This chain connects TRBV6-6 to TRBJ1-6; D not resolved. V shed 6 bases and J shed 7 bases, with 10 bases lying between them. Germline V gives CDR1 MNHNY, CDR2 SVGAGI (reference sequence). CDR3 size: 13 residues. The CDR3 sequence: CASRLAGNSPLHF. CDR3 nucleotide sequence: TGTGCCAGCAGACTCGCGGGGAATTCACCCCTCCACTTT.

This chain joins TRBV2 and TRBJ2-5; possibly TRBD2 for D (5 bases). Germline assignment: CDR1 SNHLY and CDR2 FYNNEI. The V gene lost 0 bases and the J gene lost 3 bases, with 11 bases spanning the gap. The CDR3 has 15 amino acids. CDR3 sequence reads: CASSEAPSFEETQYF. CDR3 nucleotide sequence: TGTGCCAGCAGTGAAGCGCCTAGCTTTGAAGAGACCCAGTACTTC.

The chain carries TRBV28 and TRBJ1-6; TRBD1 matches at 9 bases. Germline CDR1 is MDHEN and CDR2 is SYDVKM. Trimming took 7 bases from V and 4 from J; bases not matched to a gene: 8. This CDR3 spans 16 amino acids. This CDR3 reads CASILTGTGYNSPLHF. The CDR3 region has the DNA TGTGCCAGCATCCTTACTGGGACAGGGTATAATTCACCCCTCCACTTT.

The chain uses TRBV29-1 and TRBJ1-1, with no clear D. This CDR3 spans 12 amino acids. Germline-derived CDR1 and CDR2 are SQVTM and ANQGSEA. Trimming cost V 7 bases and J 4 bases, with 13 bases left between them. CDR3: CSATDVATEAFF. DNA for the CDR3: TGCAGCGCTACAGACGTTGCCACTGAAGCTTTCTTT. The full variable domain, rest sourced from reference TRBV29-1 and TRBJ1-1, is SAVISQKPSRDICQRGTSLTIQCQVDSQVTMMFWYRQQPGQSLTLIATANQGSEATYESGFVIDKFPISRPNLTFSTLTVSNMSPEDSSIYLCSATDVATEAFFGQGTRLTVV.

The chain has TRBV13 and TRBJ1-2; perhaps TRBD1 as D (5 bases). V shed 5 bases and J shed 8 bases, with 12 bases lying between them. Germline lookup yields CDR1 PRHDT and CDR2 FYEKMQ (reference sequence). The CDR3 length is 12 residues. CDR3 coding DNA: TGTGCCAGCAGCGATGGGACGATCGGCTACACCTTC. Protein: CASSDGTIGYTF.

The chain couples TRBV18 to TRBJ2-7; 8 bases map to TRBD1. After removal of 6 bases from V and 1 base from J, the junction contained 14 bases not matched to a gene. Germline loops: CDR1 KGHSH, CDR2 LQKENI. The length of the CDR3 is 17 residues. The CDR3 DNA follows: TGTGCCAGCTCCCTCGACAGGGGTAACCCTACATCCTACGAGCAGTACTTC. Translation gives CASSLDRGNPTSYEQYF.

The V call is TRBV12-3 or TRBV12-4, the J call TRBJ1-2, with a possible D match to TRBD1 (6 bases). The CDR3 length is 13 residues. Trimming took 5 bases from V and 8 from J, leaving 15 bases between them. The CDR3 is CASSAGQRVGYTF. The CDR3 region has the DNA TGTGCCAGCAGTGCCGGACAGAGAGTCGGCTACACCTTC.

Of note for this clone: Other DNA sequences in the same sample also yield this CDR3. V usage is TRBV7-2 and J usage is TRBJ2-7, with 7 bases matching TRBD1. This CDR3 contains 15 residues. V lost 3 bases to trimming and J lost 3 bases; unmatched junction nucleotides: 8. CDR1 SGHTA and CDR2 FQGNSA come from the germline V gene. The CDR3, as DNA: TGTGCCAGCAGCTTCGACAGGGTAGAGGTCTACGAGCAGTACTTC. Encoded protein: CASSFDRVEVYEQYF.

The chain couples TRBV5-4 to TRBJ2-3, with no clear D. Per germline, CDR1 SGHNT and CDR2 YYREEE (reference sequence). V dropped 2 bases and J dropped 2 bases, with 3 bases sitting between them. This CDR3 spans 12 amino acids. The CDR3 loop reads CASSFLTDTQYF. CDR3 sequence (DNA): TGTGCCAGCAGCTTCCTCACAGATACGCAGTATTTT.

The chain employs TRBV3-1 (or the pseudogene TRBV3-2) and TRBJ1-6, with 7 bases fitting TRBD1. The CDR3 is 15 amino acids. Trimming took 3 bases from V and 4 from J; bases not matched to a gene: 3. The germline gives CDR1 LGHDT, CDR2 YNNKEL (reference sequence). The DNA of the CDR3 is TGTGCCAGCAGCCACCGACAGGGTTATAATTCACCCCTCCACTTT. Translating gives CASSHRQGYNSPLHF.

V usage is TRBV6-5 and J usage is TRBJ1-5; D uncertain. This CDR3 has 15 residues. The V and J ends lost 2 bases and 0 bases respectively, with 8 bases between them. Germline CDR1 and CDR2: MNHEY and SVGAGI. CDR3 nucleotide sequence: TGTGCCAGCAGTTACCGAAGCCCTAGCAATCAGCCCCAGCATTTT. Its translation: CASSYRSPSNQPQHF.

This clone has just one count. The chain joins TRBV3-1 (or the pseudogene TRBV3-2) to TRBJ1-1, with 7 bases aligning to TRBD1. Germline CDR1 is LGHDT and CDR2 is YNNKEL (reference sequence). With V trimmed by 3 bases and J by 8 bases, 9 bases remained unmatched. The CDR3 loop spans 14 amino acids. CDR3 loop: CASSHPGRTGEAFF. CDR3 DNA: TGTGCCAGCAGCCACCCCGGAAGGACAGGCGAAGCTTTCTTT.

The CDR3 bases are TGTGCCAGCAGTTATCGAACAGGGGCAGATACGCAGTATTTT. This sequence encodes CASSYRTGADTQYF. The chain combines TRBV6-5 with TRBJ2-3; TRBD1 agrees at 7 bases. Per the germline V gene, CDR1 is MNHEY and CDR2 is SVGAGI. J was trimmed by 4 bases and V by 3 bases; bases with no gene match: 4. The CDR3 consists of 14 residues.

The chain joins TRBV27 to TRBJ1-3; no definite D call. CDR1 MNHEY and CDR2 SMNVEV come from the germline V gene (reference sequence). Trimming cost V 6 bases and J 2 bases, with 14 bases left between them. The CDR3 extends over 15 amino acids. The chain's CDR3 is CASSPTGGTGNTIYF. CDR3 sequence (DNA): TGTGCCAGCAGCCCCACGGGAGGGACTGGAAACACCATATATTTT.

V is TRBV2 and J is TRBJ1-1, with D possibly TRBD1 on 5 matching bases. V lost 3 bases and J 0 bases, leaving 11 bases between the germline ends. This CDR3 region has 15 residues. Germline V gene lookup returns CDR1 SNHLY and CDR2 FYNNEI. CDR3 residues: CASSEPDRLNTEAFF. In DNA, the CDR3 is TGTGCCAGCAGTGAGCCTGACAGATTGAACACTGAAGCTTTCTTT.

The rearrangement joins TRBV7-4 to TRBJ1-5; 7 positions match TRBD1. CDR1 SGHVT and CDR2 SQSDAQ come from the germline V gene. V shed 1 base, J shed 4 bases, and the junction held 10 bases outside the gene matches. CDR3 length: 17 amino acids. The CDR3 nucleotides read TGTGCCAGCAGCTTAGTAATCCGGGACAGCCTTAATCAGCCCCAGCATTTT. Amino acids: CASSLVIRDSLNQPQHF.

This clone was counted once. The rearrangement uses TRBV19 and TRBJ2-1, with D uncertain. Germline lookup yields CDR1 LNHDA and CDR2 SQIVND (reference sequence). The V end was cut by 0 bases, the J end by 4 bases, with 4 bases between. This CDR3 has 13 amino acids. The chain's CDR3 is CASSIDGYNEQFF. In DNA, the CDR3 is TGTGCCAGTAGTATAGACGGTTACAATGAGCAGTTCTTC.

The genes are TRBV12-3 or TRBV12-4 and TRBJ1-1; possible D gene TRBD1, 6 bases. This CDR3 has 12 residues. The V and J ends lost 7 bases and 8 bases respectively, with 14 bases between them. The CDR3 sequence is CASNFPGAEAFF. The CDR3 DNA follows: TGTGCCAGCAATTTTCCAGGGGCCGAAGCTTTCTTT.

The CDR3 DNA follows: TGCGCCAGCAGCTGGCTGGGGCAGTCCACAGATACGCAGTATTTT. Its translation: CASSWLGQSTDTQYF. This chain uses TRBV5-1 with TRBJ2-3; maybe TRBD1 (5 bases). CDR1 and CDR2 from the germline V gene are SGHRS and YFSETQ. V lost 3 bases and J lost 2, with 13 bases in between. The CDR3 has 15 amino acids.

Only one count was recorded for this clone. DNA for the CDR3: TGTGCCAGCAGTTTATGGTCAGGGGGCAGTCAGCCCCAGCATTTT. Encoded protein: CASSLWSGGSQPQHF. V gene TRBV28 combines with J gene TRBJ1-5, with TRBD1 matching 8 bases. Germline trimming cut 0 bases from V and 6 bases from J; bases unmatched to any gene: 4. From germline, CDR1 is MDHEN and CDR2 SYDVKM. The CDR3 covers 15 residues. Variable domain in full (rest from reference TRBV28 and TRBJ1-5): DVKVTQSSRYLVKRTGEKVFLECVQDMDHENMFWYRQDPGLGLRLIYFSYDVKMKEKGDIPEGYSVSREKKERFSLILESASTNQTSMYLCASSLWSGGSQPQHFGDGTRLSIL.